The present TCR beta chain was sequenced within a study of monozygotic twins with cystic fibrosis (dated by TCRdb to 2020 to 2022). General notes on the study: Barcoded libraries were made from three micrograms of fragmented DNA using roughly 16 PCR cycles. To gauge how much genetics shapes V and J gene usage, the researchers compared TCR beta repertoires both within and across 16 monozygotic twin pairs who have cystic fibrosis. Ten female and six male twin pairs, aged about 2.0 to 36.4 years (median 9.1 years) and mostly children and adolescents, were included in the cohort. On the day of blood sampling, twins were ranked among more than 850 cohort participants for weight-for-height and for FEVPerc (FEV1 disease centile). Data for three of the twin pairs had been reported previously in another context. Paper-wide results and their limitations: Monozygotic CF twin pairs shared significantly more nucleotide-identical clonotypes within each pair than unrelated CF individuals shared with one another (P = 0.000026, Mann-Whitney). Simpson clonality tended to be low (median approximately 0.0095), which suggests a naive-dominated repertoire, although clonality was higher in the most severely affected patients. The cohort was small, and no association was found between shared CDR3 numbers and age, concordance or disease severity. In 13 of 16 pairs, V gene usage most closely resembled the co-twin's, and the same held for J usage in 8 of 16 pairs, a pattern suggesting genetic constraints.

Following the manufacturer's instructions, the researchers used the immunoSEQ immune profiling system to amplify TCR beta CDR3 regions via multiplex PCR. Sequencing was performed on an Illumina NextSeq system. As for the authors' bioinformatics: Sequence data were processed on the immunoSEQ Analyzer platform, and clonality was calculated as the square root of Simpson's index of productive rearrangements. Jensen-Shannon distance served as the measure of similarity in V and J usage, while OLGA was used to compute CDR3 generation probabilities. The immuneACCESS database (August 2020) and VDJdb (December 2020) were searched for shared CDR3 sequences. TCRdb holds this immuneACCESS table with in-frame rearrangements only. Some clones are missing; in checked studies, unresolved V genes explain under half, and the rest has no known cause. V and J calls and clone size are copied from that table; D and trimming were computed from the DNA. The sample records some 20,000 clones, 97% of which are singletons. The leading ten clones occupy roughly 1.8% of the sample.

The V and J ends are trimmed by 4 bases and 1 base, leaving 15 bases between them. Spanning cysteine to phenylalanine, the CDR3 consists of 16 amino acids. The entry retains the CDR3 DNA only, 48 bases that are in frame from base 1. From a lookup of the germline V gene, CDR1 and CDR2 are SGDLS and YYNGEE. The twin pairs came from the European Cystic Fibrosis Twin and Sibling Study Cohort, a cohort that recruited patients from 170 or so CF clinics across 14 European countries. Zygosity and CFTR genotype were verified in-house, and zygosity was tested by multiplex PCR of nine short tandem repeat loci. Peripheral blood was sampled from each twin, with clinical parameters recorded on the day of blood sampling. Phenol/chloroform extraction was used to isolate genomic DNA from peripheral blood cells, and the DNA was then kept in TE buffer at 4 degrees C. A remark on this clone: The clone's antigen remains unknown. Within one base of it there is no much larger clone, and no base qualities were kept.

The sequenced sample was blood. The TCR comes from a woman aged 25 to 39 with cystic fibrosis. The rearranged segments are TRBV9 and TRBJ1-3; there is no confident call for the D gene. The bases are TGTGCCAGCAGCCTAAACAAGGCATCGTCTGGAAACACCATATATTTT. Its product reads: CASSLNKASSGNTIYF.